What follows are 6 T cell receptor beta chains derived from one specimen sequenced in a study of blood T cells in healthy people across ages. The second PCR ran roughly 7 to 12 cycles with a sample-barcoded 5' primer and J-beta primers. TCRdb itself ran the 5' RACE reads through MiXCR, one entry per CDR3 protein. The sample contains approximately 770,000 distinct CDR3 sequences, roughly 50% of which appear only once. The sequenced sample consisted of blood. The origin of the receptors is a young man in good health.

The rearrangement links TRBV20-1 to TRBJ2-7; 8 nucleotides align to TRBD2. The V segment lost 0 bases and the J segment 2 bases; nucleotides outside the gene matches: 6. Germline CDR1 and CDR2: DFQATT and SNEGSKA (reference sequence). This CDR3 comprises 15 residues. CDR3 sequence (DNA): TGCAGTGCTAGAGATGGCGGAGCGGGAGCCTACGAGCAGTACTTC. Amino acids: CSARDGGAGAYEQYF.

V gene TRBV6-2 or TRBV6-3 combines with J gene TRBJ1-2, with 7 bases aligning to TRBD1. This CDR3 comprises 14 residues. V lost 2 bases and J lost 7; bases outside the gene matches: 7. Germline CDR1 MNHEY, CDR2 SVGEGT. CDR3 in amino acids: CASSYQDRAGGYTF. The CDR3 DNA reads TGTGCCAGCAGTTACCAAGACAGGGCCGGTGGCTACACCTTC.

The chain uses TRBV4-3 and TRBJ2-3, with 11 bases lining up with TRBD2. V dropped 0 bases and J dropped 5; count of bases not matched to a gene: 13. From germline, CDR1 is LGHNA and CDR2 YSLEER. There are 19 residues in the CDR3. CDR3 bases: TGCGCCAGCAGCCAAGATCCGCCAGTCCTAGCGGGAGGAATAGATACGCAGTATTTT. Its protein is CASSQDPPVLAGGIDTQYF.

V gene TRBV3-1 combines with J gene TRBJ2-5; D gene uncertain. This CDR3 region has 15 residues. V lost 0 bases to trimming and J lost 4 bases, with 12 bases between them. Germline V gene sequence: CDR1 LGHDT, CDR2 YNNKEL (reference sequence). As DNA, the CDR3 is TGTGCCAGCAGCCAAGAATTGGGCTTGGGAGAGACCCAGTACTTC. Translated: CASSQELGLGETQYF.

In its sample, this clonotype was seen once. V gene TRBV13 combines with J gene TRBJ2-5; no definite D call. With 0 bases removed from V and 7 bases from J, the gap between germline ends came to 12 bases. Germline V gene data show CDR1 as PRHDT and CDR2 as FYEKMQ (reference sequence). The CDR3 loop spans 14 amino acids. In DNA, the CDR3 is TGTGCCAGCAGCTTAGGCGCCAGTCTAGGGACCCAGTACTTC. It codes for CASSLGASLGTQYF.

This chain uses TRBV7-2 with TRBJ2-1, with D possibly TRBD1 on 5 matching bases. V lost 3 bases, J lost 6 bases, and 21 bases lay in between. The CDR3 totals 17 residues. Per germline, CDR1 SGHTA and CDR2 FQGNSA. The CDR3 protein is CASSFRPGRTSSNEQFF. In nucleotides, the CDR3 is TGTGCCAGCAGCTTCCGCCCCGGCAGGACAAGTAGCAATGAGCAGTTCTTC.